This T cell receptor beta chain comes out of a study of identical twins (dated by TCRdb to about 2016). For the study in its entirety: To test whether fetal clonotypes persist, this study deep-sequenced TCR alpha and beta repertoires from monozygotic twins, from unrelated adults of various ages, and from cord blood. To rule out contamination, replicate twin experiments were performed at different times with different library preparation protocols.

The trim is 3 bases for V and 6 bases for J, with a gap of 9 bases between the germline ends. The germline V gene provides CDR1 SGHDT and CDR2 YYEEEE. The cysteine opens and the phenylalanine closes a CDR3 of 13 amino acids. Only the CDR3 DNA stays, 39 bases, in frame from base 1. The study at large found these results: Abundant cord blood beta clonotypes carried fewer insertions; young adult naive repertoires showed a weaker similar trend, while memory repertoires showed none. Compared with coincidental sharing between unrelated individuals, out-of-frame TCR alpha sequences shared between twins showed an excess of sequences with low generation probability. A weaker excess of twin sharing was found in beta out-of-frame sequences because the signal-to-noise ratio was lowered by fewer shared sequences. Conclusions relied on cross-sectional statistical analysis, since the same donors could not be followed over many years. Recombination models systematically underestimated out-of-frame TCR alpha sharing in monozygotic twins but agreed with sharing between unrelated individuals. Zero-insertion analyses could be partly confounded by invariant T cells such as MAIT and iNKT, though diverse VJ usage argued against such confounding for most clonotypes.

Only healthy Caucasian donors were included. Three unrelated non-twin adults were additionally sequenced: a male aged 18 to 29, a male aged 50 to 60 and a female aged 50 to 60. Miltenyi CD45RO+ enrichment and human naive T-cell isolation kits were used to isolate memory (CD45RO+) and naive T cells from PBMC. This clonotype has only a few counts. This clone's antigen is unknown. No clone much larger than this one lies a single base away; base qualities are absent. Receptors were amplified or captured by 5' RACE. The reads were generated on an Illumina HiSeq 2000. A universal primer binding site was added through template switching, and the final cDNA carried a unique molecular identifier so that TCR cDNA molecules could be counted accurately. Specific primers in the conserved constant-segment region were used to synthesize first-strand cDNA for the TCR alpha and beta chains. Each cDNA library was double barcoded, with a SMART-Mk sample barcode plus Illumina barcodes, to control for contamination. TruSeq adapter sequences along with Illumina sample barcodes were introduced in two successive PCR steps. Sequencing of the TCR alpha and beta cDNA libraries was done on the Illumina HiSeq platform using custom primers. The authors processed their data as follows. Raw reads were processed with MiGEC to extract unique molecular identifiers, and MiXCR was used to determine CDR3 positions. For each individual, recombination models were inferred using an EM algorithm with the repgenHMM and IGoR tools. Shared clonotypes were analyzed with the tcR package in R, and sharing was normalized by the product of cloneset sizes. To study raw recombination free of thymic and clonal selection effects, out-of-frame nonproductive sequences were analyzed. The raw public data were reprocessed by TCRdb itself: fastp quality trimming at Q25, MiXCR clonotype calling, in-frame beta chains only. Rows matching on CDR3 protein sequence are summarized as one entry with the most common DNA and genes. TCRdb's processing, not the authors', yielded these V and J calls. Present in this sample are roughly 710,000 distinct CDR3 sequences, roughly 6% of which were seen just once. Of the sample, roughly 1.6% is held by the ten largest clones.

Sequencing was performed on naive T cells sorted from blood. The cell subset or site label for this specimen denotes: cells isolated with a human naive T-cell isolation kit. This receptor chain uses TRBV5-6 and TRBJ2-2, with no confidently assigned D gene. This sequence was found in a man younger than 35 in good health. The bases read TGTGCCAGCAGCTGGGCCTCCGCCGGGGAGCTGTTTTTT. It encodes CASSWASAGELFF.